These 5 T cell receptor beta chains came from one sample sequenced in a study of cytomegalovirus exposure and HLA in healthy donors. Sequencing was performed with immunoSEQ multiplex PCR; in TCRdb, only in-frame clones are kept and a portion is missing. Among about 120,000 clones listed, approximately 90% were seen once. The material sequenced was PBMCs. These TCRs come from a woman younger than 35 in good health and CMV-seropositive.

For this clone: Other nucleotide sequences in the sample specify the same CDR3. V gene TRBV4-3 combines with J gene TRBJ2-7, with D possibly being TRBD1 (6 bases). The ends were cut back, 0 bases at V and 2 bases at J, with 11 bases in the middle. The CDR3 runs 15 residues. Germline loops: CDR1 LGHNA, CDR2 YSLEER. CDR3 DNA: TGCGCCAGCAGCCAAGATTCCAGGGGTACCTACGAGCAGTACTTC. Translating it yields CASSQDSRGTYEQYF.

The chain is built from TRBV27 and TRBJ2-7, with 7 bases that match TRBD2. The CDR3 has 14 residues. CDR1 and CDR2 from the germline V gene are MNHEY and SMNVEV (reference sequence). V lost 3 bases and J lost 6; bases outside the gene matches: 8. The DNA for the CDR3 is TGTGCCAGCAGTTTTCGACGGGGGGACGGCGAGCAGTACTTC. Protein: CASSFRRGDGEQYF.

V and J are TRBV6-5 and TRBJ2-7, with TRBD1 matching 8 bases. Germline V gene data show CDR1 as MNHEY and CDR2 as SVGAGI. With 0 bases clipped from V and 6 bases from J, the junction kept 7 bases outside the gene matches. This CDR3 region has 15 residues. CDR3 coding DNA: TGTGCCAGCAGTTACTCTAACAGGGGGTTGGGCGAGCAGTACTTC. Protein product: CASSYSNRGLGEQYF.

J is TRBJ2-2 and V is TRBV11-2; D possibly corresponds to TRBD2 (5 bases). The CDR3 is 15 amino acids. From germline, CDR1 is SGHAT and CDR2 FQNNGV. V lost 1 base and J 7 bases, leaving 13 bases between the germline ends. In DNA, the CDR3 is TGTGCCAGCAGCTTAGGTCCCGCGGGTATCGGGGAGCTGTTTTTT. Translating it yields CASSLGPAGIGELFF.

The genes are TRBV21-1 and TRBJ2-5; the DNA was not compared with TRBD1, the D call given in the table. TRBV21-1 is classified as a pseudogene. CDR3 length equals 14 residues. The CDR3 DNA follows: TGTGCCAGCAGCAAAGTTCAGGAACAAGAGACCCAGTACTTC. Translated: CASSKVQEQETQYF.